Sequencing of this T cell receptor (beta chain) was carried out in a study of metastatic and nonmetastatic thyroid tumors. Using MiXCR, TCRdb re-called clones from the PCR reads. Of some 28,000 clones in the sample, around 4% are singletons; the top ten hold 3% to 3.5%. None of the patients had undergone any treatment ahead of thyroid surgery. The CDR3 sequence is 16 residues long. V lost 4 bases to trimming and J lost 1 base; unmatched junction nucleotides: 12. The germline CDR1 and CDR2 sequences are DFQATT and SNEGSKA (reference sequence). In this sample, this clone turned up many times. The sequence came from a male donor with papillary thyroid cancer or a benign thyroid nodule (not recorded which). Some clones in this sample may be carry-over from other donors' samples. The sequencing sample was made of blood. This rearrangement joins TRBV20-1 to TRBJ2-5; 7 nucleotides align to TRBD2. In DNA, the CDR3 is TGCAGTGCTACTAACGGGAGGACCCCCACCCAAGAGACCCAGTACTTC. Translating it yields CSATNGRTPTQETQYF.